The 29 T cell receptor beta chains below were found in one sample sequenced in a study of T cells expressing NK-cell markers. TCRdb re-called the 5' RACE reads and catalogs CDR3 proteins one per entry, DNA excluded. In all, the sample yields about 260,000 distinct CDR3 sequences. The sequenced sample was blood T cells: a sorted CD56 or NKG2C T cell subset, CD4+ or CD8+ T cells, or bulk PBMC T cells (not recorded which). The receptors originated from a woman aged 18 to 69 in good health.

Here the CDR3 reads CASSDTGATNTGELFF. The chain links TRBV18 to TRBJ2-2; TCRdb selects TRBD1, and the lack of DNA leaves this call unchecked. CDR1 is KGHSH and CDR2 is LQKENI in the germline V gene. The CDR3 length is 16 residues.

The chain links TRBV6-1 to TRBJ1-4; the D gene TCRdb calls, TRBD1, cannot be checked with no DNA. Germline V CDR1 and CDR2: MNHNS, SASEGT. The CDR3 has 15 residues. CDR3 sequence reads: CASRTSGGAGEKLFF.

The V call is TRBV6-6, the J call TRBJ1-3; TCRdb calls TRBD1, which cannot be checked without DNA. The CDR3 runs 13 residues. Germline V gene sequence: CDR1 MNHNY, CDR2 SVGAGI (reference sequence). This chain's CDR3 is CASSTGGGNTIYF.

The genes are TRBV7-9 and TRBJ2-3; there is no DNA to check the TCRdb D call of TRBD1. The CDR3 loop spans 15 amino acids. The germline CDR1 and CDR2 sequences are SEHNR and FQNEAQ (reference sequence). CDR3 in amino acids: CASSPRGGLLNTQYF.

This CDR3 reads CASSLVPLGSYNEQFF. The chain combines TRBV7-8 with TRBJ2-1. The CDR3 length is 16 residues. Germline lookup yields CDR1 SGHVS and CDR2 FQNEAQ.

V is TRBV18 and J is TRBJ1-1. The CDR3 runs 13 residues. The V gene's germline CDR1 is KGHSH and CDR2 LQKENI. CDR3 in amino acids: CASSNYDATEAFF.

The chain combines TRBV3-1 with TRBJ2-3; TCRdb's D gene call, TRBD1, goes unchecked for lack of DNA. There are 16 residues in the CDR3. CDR1 is LGHDT and CDR2 is YNNKEL in the germline V gene (reference sequence). CDR3: CASSQEGQGGTDTQYF.

This sequence joins TRBV20-1 and TRBJ2-2; the D gene TCRdb calls, TRBD1, cannot be checked with no DNA. Germline assignment: CDR1 DFQATT and CDR2 SNEGSKA (reference sequence). The CDR3 consists of 18 residues. The CDR3 sequence: CSARARQGLVGTGGELFF.

The chain employs TRBV7-9 and TRBJ1-2; the TRBD1 assignment by TCRdb is unverifiable without DNA. The CDR3 is 17 amino acids. The germline V gene encodes CDR1 SEHNR and CDR2 FQNEAQ (reference sequence). The CDR3 is CASSLRGGRIANYGYTF.

This chain connects TRBV30 to TRBJ1-4; no DNA is available, so the TRBD1 call from TCRdb remains unchecked. Germline assignment: CDR1 GTSNPN and CDR2 SVGIG (reference sequence). The CDR3 length is 13 residues. Here the CDR3 reads CAWSGSKNEKLFF.

The V call is TRBV20-1, the J call TRBJ2-2. Per germline, CDR1 DFQATT and CDR2 SNEGSKA (reference sequence). The CDR3 covers 12 residues. The CDR3 sequence: CSAYGNTGELFF.

The chain links TRBV20-1 to TRBJ1-3. The CDR3 contains 16 residues. Germline loops: CDR1 DFQATT, CDR2 SNEGSKA (reference sequence). The CDR3 sequence: CSARSLGSLSGNTIYF.

The chain combines TRBV27 with TRBJ2-1; TCRdb's D gene call, TRBD1, goes unchecked for lack of DNA. This CDR3 has 14 amino acids. Germline assignment: CDR1 MNHEY and CDR2 SMNVEV (reference sequence). CDR3: CASTLIQGIDEQFF.

V usage is TRBV15 and J usage is TRBJ2-7; the TRBD2 assignment by TCRdb is unverifiable without DNA. This CDR3 contains 15 residues. Germline V CDR1 and CDR2: LNHNV, YYDKDF (reference sequence). The chain's CDR3 is CATSIGLAVTYEQYF.

The rearrangement links TRBV20-1 to TRBJ1-2; the D call from TCRdb, TRBD1, cannot be confirmed without DNA. The germline gives CDR1 DFQATT, CDR2 SNEGSKA (reference sequence). This CDR3 is built from 14 residues. The CDR3 spells CSAKVFQGVYGYTF.

The chain employs TRBV5-5 and TRBJ1-1. CDR3 size: 15 residues. In germline, CDR1 is SGHKS, CDR2 YYEKEE (reference sequence). The CDR3 protein is CASSLGVGMMLQAFF.

This sequence joins TRBV7-2 and TRBJ1-6. The CDR3 length is 15 residues. Germline-derived CDR1 and CDR2 are SGHTA and FQGNSA. CDR3 sequence: CASSPVAADVGPLHF.

The chain is built from TRBV20-1 and TRBJ2-3; no DNA is available, so the TRBD2 call from TCRdb remains unchecked. The CDR3 has 19 amino acids. Germline V gene data show CDR1 as DFQATT and CDR2 as SNEGSKA (reference sequence). Here the CDR3 reads CSAHLLSREVAGVVDTQYF.

The chain couples TRBV7-3 to TRBJ2-2; the TRBD2 assignment by TCRdb is unverifiable without DNA. Per germline, CDR1 SGHTA and CDR2 FQGTGA. The CDR3 has 15 amino acids. CDR3 amino acids: CASSSSGSGARELFF.

The V and J genes are TRBV20-1 and TRBJ1-5. Germline loops: CDR1 DFQATT, CDR2 SNEGSKA (reference sequence). The length of the CDR3 is 15 residues. The chain's CDR3 is CSANRGRGGNQPQHF.

This chain links TRBV20-1 with TRBJ2-3; TCRdb returns TRBD2, unconfirmable since there is no DNA. The CDR3 is 14 residues long. CDR1 is DFQATT and CDR2 is SNEGSKA in the germline V gene (reference sequence). The chain's CDR3 is CSARADYPKDTQYF.

The rearrangement uses TRBV7-9 and TRBJ2-2; TCRdb gives TRBD1 as the D gene, but with no DNA this cannot be confirmed. The germline gives CDR1 SEHNR, CDR2 FQNEAQ (reference sequence). The CDR3 is 15 residues long. CDR3 loop: CASSEGSLDTGELFF.

V usage is TRBV12-5 and J usage is TRBJ2-1. The CDR3 is made up of 12 amino acids. Per the germline V gene, CDR1 is LGHNT and CDR2 is FRNRAP. This CDR3 is CASGLDYNEQFF. The entire variable domain, with the rest obtained from reference TRBV12-5 and TRBJ2-1, is as follows: DARVTQTPRHKVTEMGQEVTMRCQPILGHNTVFWYRQTMMQGLELLAYFRNRAPLDDSGMPKDRFSAEMPDATLATLKIQPSEPRDSAVYFCASGLDYNEQFFGPGTRLTVL.

This chain joins TRBV5-6 and TRBJ2-2; checking the TCRdb D call of TRBD1 is not possible without DNA. Germline CDR1 reads SGHDT; CDR2 reads YYEEEE. The CDR3 is 14 residues long. This chain's CDR3 is CASSHTGNTGELFF.

This rearrangement joins TRBV12-3 or TRBV12-4 to TRBJ2-1; TCRdb's D call of TRBD2 is untestable without DNA. The CDR3 has 15 amino acids. The CDR3 here is CASSTAGGPYNEQFF.

The chain combines TRBV6-2 or TRBV6-3 with TRBJ2-5; lacking DNA, the TRBD2 call made by TCRdb goes unchecked. The CDR3 contains 13 residues. Germline CDR1 reads MNHEY; CDR2 reads SVGEGT. This chain's CDR3 is CASSPIAGHDQYF.

This rearrangement joins TRBV3-1 to TRBJ2-3; TCRdb names TRBD2, which stays unverified in the absence of DNA. Germline loops: CDR1 LGHDT, CDR2 YNNKEL (reference sequence). The CDR3 totals 14 residues. CDR3 sequence: CASSQGGRPDTQYF.

The rearrangement uses TRBV6-2 or TRBV6-3 and TRBJ1-2. The CDR3 has 11 amino acids. Germline V gene sequence: CDR1 MNHEY, CDR2 SVGEGT. The CDR3 is CASSYVYGYTF.

V usage is TRBV4-3 and J usage is TRBJ2-6; absent DNA, TCRdb's TRBD1 call cannot be checked. The CDR3 totals 18 residues. Germline lookup yields CDR1 LGHNA and CDR2 YSLEER. The CDR3 here is CASSQEIRGQGGANVLTF.